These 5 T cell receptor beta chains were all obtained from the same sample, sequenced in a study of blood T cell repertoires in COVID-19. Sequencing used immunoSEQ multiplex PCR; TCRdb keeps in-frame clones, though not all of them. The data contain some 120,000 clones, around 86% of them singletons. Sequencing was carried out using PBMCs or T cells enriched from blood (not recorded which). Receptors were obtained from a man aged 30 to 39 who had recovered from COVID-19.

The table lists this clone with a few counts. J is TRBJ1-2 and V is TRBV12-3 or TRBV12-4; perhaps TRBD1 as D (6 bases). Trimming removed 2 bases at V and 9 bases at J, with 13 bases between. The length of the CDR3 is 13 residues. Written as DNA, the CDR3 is TGTGCCAGCAGTTTATTCCGACAGGCACGCTACACCTTC. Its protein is CASSLFRQARYTF.

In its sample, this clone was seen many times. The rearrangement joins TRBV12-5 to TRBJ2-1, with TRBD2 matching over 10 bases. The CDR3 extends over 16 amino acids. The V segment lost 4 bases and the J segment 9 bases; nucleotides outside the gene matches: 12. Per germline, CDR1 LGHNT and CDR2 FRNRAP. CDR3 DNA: TGTGCTAGTGGTTCCTTTCGGGTAGCGGGAGGCTTTGAGCAGTTCTTC. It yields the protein CASGSFRVAGGFEQFF.

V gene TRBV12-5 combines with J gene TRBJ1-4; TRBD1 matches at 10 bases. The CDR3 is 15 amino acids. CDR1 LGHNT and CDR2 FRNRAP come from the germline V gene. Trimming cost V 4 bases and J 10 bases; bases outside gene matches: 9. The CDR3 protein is CASGSTGGTVGKLFF. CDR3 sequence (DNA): TGTGCTAGTGGTTCGACAGGGGGCACAGTTGGAAAACTGTTTTTT.

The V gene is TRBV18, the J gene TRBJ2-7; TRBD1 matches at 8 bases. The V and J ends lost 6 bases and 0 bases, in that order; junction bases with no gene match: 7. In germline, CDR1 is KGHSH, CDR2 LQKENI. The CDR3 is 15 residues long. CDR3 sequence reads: CASSSGTGSSYEQYF. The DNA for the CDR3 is TGTGCCAGCTCGTCCGGGACAGGATCCTCCTACGAGCAGTACTTC. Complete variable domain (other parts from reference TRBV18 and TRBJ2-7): NAGVMQNPRHLVRRRGQEARLRCSPMKGHSHVYWYRQLPEEGLKFMVYLQKENIIDESGMPKERFSAEFPKEGPSILRIQQVVRGDSAAYFCASSSGTGSSYEQYFGPGTRLTVT.

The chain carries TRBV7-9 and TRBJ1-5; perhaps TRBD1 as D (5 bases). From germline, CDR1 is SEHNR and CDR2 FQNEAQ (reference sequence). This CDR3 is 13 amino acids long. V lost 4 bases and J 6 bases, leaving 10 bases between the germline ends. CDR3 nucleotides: TGTGCCAGCAGCTCCGGGACTGCTCAGCCCCAGCATTTT. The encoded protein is CASSSGTAQPQHF. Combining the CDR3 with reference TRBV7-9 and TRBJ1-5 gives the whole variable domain DTGVSQNPRHKITKRGQNVTFRCDPISEHNRLYWYRQTLGQGPEFLTYFQNEAQLEKSRLLSDRFSAERPKGSFSTLEIQRTEQGDSAMYLCASSSGTAQPQHFGDGTRLSIL.